This T cell receptor beta chain was captured in a study of T cells after somatic rescue of genetic block. The protocol was immunoSEQ multiplex PCR, while the TCRdb copy is restricted to in-frame clones and leaves out a portion. This sample carries about 88,000 clones, 75% to 90% of them seen once, and the ten largest clones take roughly 1.5%. There are 15 residues in the CDR3. The germline V gene has CDR1 SNHLY and CDR2 FYNNEI. V lost 4 bases to trimming and J lost 5 bases; unmatched junction nucleotides: 5. This receptor was obtained from a young woman. Sequences were obtained from peripheral blood mononuclear cells (PBMCs). The chain recombines TRBV2 with TRBJ2-2; 9 bases are shared with TRBD2. The CDR3 spells CASSVMAGGTGELFF. In nucleotides, the CDR3 is TGTGCCAGCAGTGTCATGGCGGGAGGGACCGGGGAGCTGTTTTTT.